This T cell receptor beta chain was sequenced for a study of CXCR3-negative and CXCR3-positive naive CD8 T cells. On the study more broadly: The libraries together contributed 120 million to 150 million TRB reads, each supplying about 1.5 +/- 0.3 million.

Germline CDR1 reads SGHKS; CDR2 reads YYEKEE (reference sequence). The CDR3 covers 14 residues. Carrying UMI labels, the TRB cDNA libraries were prepared through 5' RACE. Reanalyzing the 5' RACE reads, TCRdb keeps one entry per CDR3 protein, without DNA. The table for this sample gives about 89,000 distinct CDR3 sequences. Regarding the study as a whole: Cryopreserved cells partially lost CXCR3 expression, and fresh PBMCs were used in most assays. Relative to memory CD8+ cells, whose diversity was much lower, both naive subsets had comparably high diversity. Naive cells that were CXCR3-positive had more hydrophobic TRB CDR3s (compared with CXCR3-negative naive cells).

With regard to this clonotype: Its target is not known.

Sequences were obtained from naive CXCR3+ CD8+ T cells from blood. This sample's subset: CD45RO-CCR7+CD27+CD95- naive CD8+ T cells expressing CXCR3 (TNR3+). V and J are TRBV5-5 and TRBJ2-5; TCRdb names TRBD2, which stays unverified in the absence of DNA. The TCR originated in a human donor in good health. Some clones in this sample may be carry-over from other donors' samples. CDR3 region: CASSLGASGETQYF. Using reference TRBV5-5 and TRBJ2-5 for the parts outside the CDR3, the full variable domain is DAGVTQSPTHLIKTRGQQVTLRCSPISGHKSVSWYQQVLGQGPQFIFQYYEKEERGRGNFPDRFSARQFPNYSSELNVNALLLGDSALYLCASSLGASGETQYFGPGTRLLVL.